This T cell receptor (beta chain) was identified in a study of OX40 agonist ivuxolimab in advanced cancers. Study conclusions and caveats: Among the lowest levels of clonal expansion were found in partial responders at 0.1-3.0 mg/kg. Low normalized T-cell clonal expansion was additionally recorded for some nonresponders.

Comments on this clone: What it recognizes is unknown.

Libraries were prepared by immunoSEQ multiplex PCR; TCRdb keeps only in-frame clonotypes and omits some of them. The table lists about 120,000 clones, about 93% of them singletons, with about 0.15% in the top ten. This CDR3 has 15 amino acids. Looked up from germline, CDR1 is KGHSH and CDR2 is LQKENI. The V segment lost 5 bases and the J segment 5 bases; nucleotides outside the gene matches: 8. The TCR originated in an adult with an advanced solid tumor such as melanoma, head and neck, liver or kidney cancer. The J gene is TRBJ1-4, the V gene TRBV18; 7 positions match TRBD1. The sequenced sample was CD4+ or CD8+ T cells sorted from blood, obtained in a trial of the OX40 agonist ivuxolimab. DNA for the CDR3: TGTGCCAGCTCAACAACTGGGGGACAGAATGAAAAACTGTTTTTT. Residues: CASSTTGGQNEKLFF.